This TCR beta chain was sequenced during a study of human T cells and chemical hapten exposure. TCRdb called the RACE reads again in MiXCR, with one record for every CDR3 protein. The sample lists around 350,000 distinct CDR3 sequences, 5.5% occurring once. On this clonotype: Its matching antigen is unknown.

The study, taken as a whole, reports: After DPC sensitization, TCRs above 1 in 1000 frequency showed no change.

The CDR3 has 14 residues. Between the trimmed V and J ends, which lost 7 bases and 5 bases, there was a span of 17 bases. This sample's time point: pre-sensitization, week 0. Treatment given: therapeutic diphenylcyclopropenone sensitization with weekly scalp DPC. This material consisted of whole blood, taken in connection with sensitization to the hapten diphenylcyclopropenone (DPC). The TCR originated in a woman under 30 with alopecia areata. Some clones in this sample may be carry-over from other donors' samples. The J gene is TRBJ1-2, the V gene TRBV12-3 or TRBV12-4; no definite D call. CDR3: CASIIYGGSYGYTF. For the CDR3, the DNA is TGTGCCAGCATCATTTACGGAGGGTCTTATGGCTACACCTTC.